Each of the 14 T cell receptor beta chains below was sequenced from the same sample in a study of blood T cell repertoires in COVID-19. Clones were sequenced by immunoSEQ multiplex PCR, and TCRdb holds only the in-frame ones, with some missing. Altogether over 250,000 clones are present, about nine tenths being singletons, with the ten largest covering 1.5% to 2%. The sequenced material came from PBMCs or T cells enriched from blood (not recorded which). The receptors were sampled from a woman in her sixties who had recovered from COVID-19.

The chain uses TRBV28 and TRBJ2-7, with TRBD1 identical over 8 bases. The V gene's germline CDR1 is MDHEN and CDR2 SYDVKM. Trimming took 8 bases from V and 2 from J; bases not matched to a gene: 8. This CDR3 is built from 14 residues. CDR3 DNA sequence: TGTGCCAGCGGAATATCGACAGGGGCCTACGAGCAGTACTTC. Translated: CASGISTGAYEQYF.

V and J are TRBV6-2 or TRBV6-3 and TRBJ1-2, with D maybe TRBD1 (5 bases). CDR3 length: 12 residues. V dropped 6 bases and J dropped 8 bases, with 13 bases sitting between them. CDR1 and CDR2 (germline): MNHEY, SVGEGT. CDR3 nucleotide sequence: TGTGCCAGCAGCATAACAGGCTACGGCTACACCTTC. This translates into CASSITGYGYTF.

This chain joins TRBV6-5 and TRBJ1-1; D is unclear. Trimming left V 2 bases short and J 0 bases short, with 13 bases between. The germline V gene has CDR1 MNHEY and CDR2 SVGAGI. The CDR3 loop spans 16 amino acids. CDR3 sequence reads: CASSYGVGGMNTEAFF. The DNA for the CDR3 is TGTGCCAGCAGTTACGGTGTGGGAGGTATGAACACTGAAGCTTTCTTT.

This clone was detected once. The chain carries TRBV28 and TRBJ2-7; TRBD1 matches at 7 bases. The CDR3 length is 13 residues. Germline values: CDR1 MDHEN, CDR2 SYDVKM. J was trimmed by 1 base and V by 7 bases; bases with no gene match: 4. CDR3 DNA: TGTGCCAGCACCTCGGGACAGTCCTACGAGCAGTACTTC. Translated: CASTSGQSYEQYF.

This sequence joins TRBV20-1 and TRBJ1-2, with a weak D call TRBD1 (5 bases). The CDR3 runs 10 residues. Germline CDR1 and CDR2: DFQATT and SNEGSKA (reference sequence). V was clipped by 8 bases and J by 6 bases, with 10 bases between them. The CDR3 DNA is TGCAGTACTGACAGCCATGGCTACACCTTC. Amino acids: CSTDSHGYTF.

Only a few counts were recorded for this clone. V usage is TRBV11-2 and J usage is TRBJ2-5, with 7 bases matching TRBD1. This CDR3 has 15 amino acids. Trimming took 1 base from V and 2 from J; bases not matched to a gene: 4. Germline CDR1 is SGHAT and CDR2 is FQNNGV. The CDR3 DNA reads TGTGCCAGCAGCTTAGCCTCGGGACAGCAAGAGACCCAGTACTTC. It encodes CASSLASGQQETQYF.

The V gene is TRBV4-1, the J gene TRBJ1-2, with D unresolved. Trimming left V 1 base short and J 5 bases short, with 14 bases between. The CDR3 runs to 15 residues. Germline V lookup: CDR1 MGHRA, CDR2 YSYEKL. The CDR3 loop is CASSQGAGMAYGYTF. In DNA, the CDR3 is TGCGCCAGCAGCCAAGGCGCGGGGATGGCATATGGCTACACCTTC.

This chain connects TRBV27 to TRBJ1-5, with D uncertain. This CDR3 is built from 13 residues. Trimming took off 3 bases at V and 4 bases at J, with 7 bases between the two ends. Germline CDR1 is MNHEY and CDR2 is SMNVEV (reference sequence). The CDR3 DNA reads as TGTGCCAGCAGTTTGCGGGAAAATCAGCCCCAGCATTTT. It specifies CASSLRENQPQHF.

V and J are TRBV30 and TRBJ1-5, with 7 bases matching TRBD1. Germline V gene sequence: CDR1 GTSNPN, CDR2 SVGIG (reference sequence). After removal of 1 base from V and 9 bases from J, the junction contained 12 bases not matched to a gene. There are 15 residues in the CDR3. The CDR3 is CAWSGKGQGVGPQHF. The CDR3 DNA reads as TGTGCCTGGAGTGGAAAGGGGCAGGGGGTTGGGCCCCAGCATTTT. The full variable domain, completed using reference TRBV30 and TRBJ1-5, is SQTIHQWPATLVQPVGSPLSLECTVEGTSNPNLYWYRQAAGRGLQLLFYSVGIGQISSEVPQNLSASRPQDRQFILSSKKLLLSDSGFYLCAWSGKGQGVGPQHFGDGTRLSIL.

V is TRBV2 and J is TRBJ2-5; TRBD1 aligns across 7 bases. The CDR3 loop spans 15 amino acids. V gave up 6 bases and J gave up 3 bases; unmatched junction bases: 10. Per the germline V gene, CDR1 is SNHLY and CDR2 is FYNNEI. CDR3 residues: CASRERTGGKETQYF. The CDR3 DNA is TGTGCCAGCAGGGAACGGACAGGTGGGAAAGAGACCCAGTACTTC.

This chain links TRBV7-8 with TRBJ1-4; the D gene is possibly TRBD1 (6 bases). Trimming stripped 3 bases from V and 7 bases from J, with 9 bases between. Germline V CDR1 and CDR2: SGHVS, FQNEAQ. The CDR3 length is 13 residues. In DNA form, the CDR3 reads TGTGCCAGCAGCTTGGGGGCCGTTGAAAAACTGTTTTTT. This codes for CASSLGAVEKLFF.

To note about this clone: At one end, the junction sequence differs from germline, possibly due to a read error. The chain has TRBV6-5 and TRBJ2-7; D call uncertain. The CDR3 loop spans 11 amino acids. Germline CDR1 is MNHEY and CDR2 is SVGAGI. CDR3 in DNA: TGTGCCAGCAGTTACTCGGGCAATGCTCACTTC. It yields the protein CASSYSGNAHF.

Turning to this clone: This CDR3 fails to terminate in the conserved phenylalanine or tryptophan, so it likely reflects a read error. The limits of the CDR3 on the DNA are not certain, so only TCRdb's listed CDR3 is given. The chain couples TRBV2 to TRBJ1-4. Germline values: CDR1 SNHLY, CDR2 FYNNEI. The CDR3 adds up to 13 amino acids, both ends counted. The CDR3 here is CASSEGEGGRLQL.

J is TRBJ2-7 and V is TRBV7-9; 12 bases are shared with TRBD2. The germline gives CDR1 SEHNR, CDR2 FQNEAQ (reference sequence). V gave up 5 bases and J gave up 0 bases; unmatched junction bases: 5. The CDR3 loop spans 16 amino acids. The CDR3 sequence is CASSVLAGGSSYEQYF. As DNA, the CDR3 is TGTGCCAGCAGCGTACTAGCGGGGGGAAGCTCCTACGAGCAGTACTTC.